This T cell receptor (beta chain) was profiled in a study of a mutant IDH1 vaccine in newly diagnosed glioma. Overall study: All eight of the vaccinations patients received fell in weeks 1, 3, 5, 7, 11, 15, 19 and 23. Vaccination started 4-6 weeks after radiotherapy alone, or with temozolomide cycles.

TCRdb's table, derived via immunoSEQ multiplex PCR, lists solely in-frame clones and lacks some. Seen here are roughly 70,000 clones, about four fifths observed once, and the top ten hold around 8.2%. The study's findings and limits: With respect to changes in top peripheral T cell clonotypes, pseudoprogression seemed unrelated.

As regards this clone: Its antigen is as yet unknown.

The time point here: week 11, during vaccination. Doses of 300 ug of mutant IDH1 20-mer peptide were given with topical imiquimod. Each tumor in the donors was a new WHO grade 3 or 4 astrocytoma, IDH1-mutant and ATRX-lost. The germline V gene has CDR1 SGHNT and CDR2 YENEEA. V shed 5 bases and J shed 0 bases, with 11 bases lying between them. The length of the CDR3 is 15 residues. The gene calls are TRBV11-3 and TRBJ2-1; D remains unclear. This clonotype was obtained from a woman in her fifties or sixties with glioma. This specimen was PBMCs, taken from a glioma patient whose treatment included an IDH1 peptide vaccine. The CDR3 DNA reads TGTGCCAGCAGCAGAGGAAGCAGCTCCTACAATGAGCAGTTCTTC. Amino acids: CASSRGSSSYNEQFF.